The 15 T cell receptor beta chains below come from one sample, sequenced in a study of T cells after yellow fever vaccination. TCRdb called the 5' RACE reads again in MiXCR, with one record for every CDR3 protein. The sample lists a few hundred thousand distinct CDR3 sequences, around 4.1% occurring once. The source material was PBMCs, sampled 5 days after the yellow fever booster vaccination. All receptors derive from a man between 18 and 29 years old who received the YFV17D yellow fever vaccine.

This clonotype was seen ten or more times. This sequence joins TRBV10-3 and TRBJ2-3; no clear D gene. Trimming left V 6 bases short and J 2 bases short, with 9 bases between. From germline, CDR1 is ENHRY and CDR2 SYGVKD. The CDR3 is 13 residues long. CDR3 nucleotides: TGTGCCATCAGCCCTCCCAACACAGATACGCAGTATTTT. This gives the protein CAISPPNTDTQYF.

This clonotype was recorded at least ten times. The rearrangement uses TRBV7-9 and TRBJ2-5; D is undetermined. The CDR3 is 11 amino acids. Germline assignment: CDR1 SEHNR and CDR2 FQNEAQ (reference sequence). V was trimmed by 7 bases and J by 2 bases, leaving 5 bases between them. CDR3 bases: TGTGCCAGCAACTCTCAAGAGACCCAGTACTTC. Protein: CASNSQETQYF.

This clonotype was observed a single time. The chain uses TRBV11-2 and TRBJ2-7; 7 positions match TRBD1. J was trimmed by 5 bases and V by 5 bases; bases with no gene match: 6. Looked up from germline, CDR1 is SGHAT and CDR2 is FQNNGV. This CDR3 comprises 13 residues. DNA for the CDR3: TGTGCCAGCAGCCGACAGGGCGCGGACGAGCAGTACTTC. This gives the protein CASSRQGADEQYF.

This clonotype was detected only a few times. The V call is TRBV7-2, the J call TRBJ1-3; D is possibly TRBD1 (6 bases). Trimming took off 4 bases at V and 2 bases at J, with 12 bases between the two ends. This CDR3 has 15 amino acids. Looked up from germline, CDR1 is SGHTA and CDR2 is FQGNSA. The CDR3, as DNA: TGTGCCAGCAGCTCGGTCAGGGGAACTGGAAACACCATATATTTT. This translates into CASSSVRGTGNTIYF. Together with reference TRBV7-2 and TRBJ1-3, the CDR3 gives the full variable domain: GAGVSQSPSNKVTEKGKDVELRCDPISGHTALYWYRQSLGQGLEFLIYFQGNSAPDKSGLPSDRFSAERTGGSVSTLTIQRTQQEDSAVYLCASSSVRGTGNTIYFGEGSWLTVV.

V and J are TRBV4-1 and TRBJ2-1, with D possibly matching TRBD1 (6 bases). The V and J ends lost 3 bases and 3 bases respectively, with 12 bases between them. This CDR3 comprises 15 residues. Looked up from germline, CDR1 is MGHRA and CDR2 is YSYEKL. The DNA for the CDR3 is TGCGCCAGCAGCCATTTGGGGGCCGACTACAATGAGCAGTTCTTC. Its protein product is CASSHLGADYNEQFF.

This clonotype was observed many times. V usage is TRBV4-1 and J usage is TRBJ2-7; D possibly corresponds to TRBD2 (5 bases). From germline, CDR1 is MGHRA and CDR2 YSYEKL. The CDR3 runs to 14 residues. The V gene lost 0 bases and the J gene lost 7 bases, with 13 bases spanning the gap. The CDR3 reads CASSQDLGVGEQYV. CDR3 bases: TGCGCCAGCAGCCAAGATCTCGGGGTCGGAGAGCAGTACGTC.

This clonotype was counted ten times or more. The gene calls are TRBV4-2 and TRBJ2-7; no reliable D call. In germline, CDR1 is LGHNA, CDR2 YNFKEQ. Trimming took 0 bases from V and 2 from J, leaving 11 bases between them. The CDR3 consists of 15 residues. The CDR3 DNA reads TGTGCCAGCAGCCAAGACGCGCTCGACGCCTACGAGCAGTACGTC. Translated: CASSQDALDAYEQYV.

This chain uses TRBV11-2 with TRBJ1-2, with D perhaps TRBD1 (6 bases). V lost 4 bases to trimming and J lost 8 bases, with 14 bases between them. The germline V gene encodes CDR1 SGHAT and CDR2 FQNNGV. The CDR3 contains 13 residues. CDR3 nucleotides: TGTGCCAGCAGCTCCCCAGGGGTGGGCGGCTACACCTTC. Translated: CASSSPGVGGYTF.

The genes are TRBV7-2 and TRBJ2-5, with D perhaps TRBD1 (6 bases). The CDR3 is made up of 13 amino acids. Germline assignment: CDR1 SGHTA and CDR2 FQGNSA. V shed 7 bases and J shed 3 bases, with 12 bases lying between them. The CDR3 spells CASTTAGEETQYF. CDR3 coding DNA: TGTGCCAGCACCACAGCAGGGGAAGAGACCCAGTACTTC.

This clonotype was detected ten times or more. The chain couples TRBV7-2 to TRBJ1-1; possibly TRBD1 for D (6 bases). Germline CDR1 SGHTA, CDR2 FQGNSA. Trimming pared 2 bases from V and 6 bases from J, leaving 7 bases between. The CDR3 sequence is 12 residues long. The CDR3 DNA follows: TGTGCCAGCAGCTTAAGGGGGGCTGAAGCTTTCTTT. It specifies CASSLRGAEAFF.

The rearrangement links TRBV18 to TRBJ2-1; 11 nucleotides match TRBD2. V dropped 2 bases and J dropped 4; count of bases not matched to a gene: 10. CDR1 and CDR2 (germline): KGHSH, LQKENI. The CDR3 extends over 18 amino acids. The CDR3 sequence: CASSPEIAGGPRYNEQFF. The CDR3 DNA sequence: TGTGCCAGCTCACCAGAGATAGCGGGGGGGCCACGGTACAATGAGCAGTTCTTC.

This clonotype has a count of ten or more. The chain uses TRBV5-1 and TRBJ2-3; D unresolved. V was trimmed by 3 bases and J by 4 bases, leaving 18 bases between them. The germline CDR1 and CDR2 sequences are SGHRS and YFSETQ. This CDR3 region has 16 residues. This CDR3 reads CASSSFGRLVADTQYF. The DNA of the CDR3 is TGCGCCAGCAGCTCCTTTGGCCGGTTAGTCGCAGATACGCAGTATTTT.

This clonotype was seen only a few times. The V and J genes are TRBV20-1 and TRBJ2-7, with 9 bases fitting TRBD1. CDR3 size: 13 residues. In germline, CDR1 is DFQATT, CDR2 SNEGSKA (reference sequence). Germline trimming cut 3 bases from V and 5 bases from J; bases unmatched to any gene: 5. The chain's CDR3 is CSASRDRADEQYF. The DNA for the CDR3 is TGCAGTGCTAGTCGGGACAGGGCCGACGAGCAGTACTTC.

This clonotype was detected many times. The chain combines TRBV7-2 with TRBJ2-5; 7 bases match TRBD2. CDR1 and CDR2 from the germline V gene are SGHTA and FQGNSA. Losses at the gene ends were 5 bases for V and 1 base for J; bases not matched to a gene: 16. The CDR3 sequence is 18 residues long. The CDR3 DNA reads as TGTGCCAGCAGCCGCCAGGAGCGGGATAACGGAGTCCAAGAGACCCAGTACTTC. Translated: CASSRQERDNGVQETQYF.

The sample holds many counts of this clonotype. The chain uses TRBV5-1 and TRBJ2-2; either TRBD1 or TRBD2 may supply D (5 bases each). Looked up from germline, CDR1 is SGHRS and CDR2 is YFSETQ. This CDR3 has 15 amino acids. Trimming left V 0 bases short and J 7 bases short, with 13 bases between. In DNA, the CDR3 is TGCGCCAGCAGCTTGGGTCCAGGGACCAGCGGGGAGCTGTTTTTT. Translating it yields CASSLGPGTSGELFF.